This TCR beta chain emerged from a study of response to subunit inactivated influenza vaccine. Broader study findings: Few additional T cells are recruited per seasonal influenza vaccination, authors suggested.

With 5 bases clipped from V and 6 bases from J, the junction kept 17 bases outside the gene matches. Germline CDR1 and CDR2: MNHEY and SMNVEV (reference sequence). There are 19 residues in the CDR3. TCRdb reprocessed the RT-PCR reads with MiXCR, giving one entry per CDR3 protein. Counted here are about 700,000 distinct CDR3 sequences, around 14% occurring once; the ten biggest clones make up around 6.5%. As to this clonotype: Its antigen is not known.

This clonotype was sampled from a man in his fifties who received an inactivated influenza vaccine. Sequencing was performed on PBMCs from blood, taken less than 15 days before vaccination. V usage is TRBV27 and J usage is TRBJ2-3; 13 nucleotides align to TRBD2. The CDR3 DNA reads TGTGCCAGCAGTATGCTCGGGACTAGCGGGATCCACTCGGTTGATACGCAGTATTTT. Its protein is CASSMLGTSGIHSVDTQYF.